The 28 T cell receptor beta chains presented below share a single source sample, sequenced in a study of T-cell memory formation after mild COVID-19. TCRdb ran MiXCR on the 5' RACE reads and lists one entry per CDR3 protein. This sample carries under 550,000 distinct CDR3 sequences, roughly 18% of them seen once, and the ten largest clones take 20% to 25%. Sequencing was performed on PBMCs or a T cell subset sorted from them (not recorded which). The receptors were sampled from a man younger than 30 who had mild COVID-19 (a few samples of this study predate the infection). Cell type and time point are not known.

This clonotype has just a few counts. The genes are TRBV5-1 and TRBJ1-6; the D gene is possibly TRBD1 (6 bases). Germline values: CDR1 SGHRS, CDR2 YFSETQ. The CDR3 contains 15 residues. V lost 3 bases and J lost 6, with 13 bases in between. The CDR3 spells CASSSTGATNSPLHF. For the CDR3, the DNA is TGCGCCAGCAGCTCCACGGGGGCTACTAATTCACCCCTCCACTTT.

This rearrangement joins TRBV20-1 to TRBJ2-1; TRBD2 matches at 10 bases. The junction had 5 bases not matched to a gene; V was cut back by 2 bases and J by 7 bases. This CDR3 has 14 residues. Germline V gene data show CDR1 as DFQATT and CDR2 as SNEGSKA (reference sequence). The CDR3 bases are TGCAGTGCTAGAACGTTTAGCGGGGGGAATGAGCAGTTCTTC. It translates to CSARTFSGGNEQFF.

There are a few counts of this clonotype. The chain has TRBV4-1 and TRBJ2-7; D tentatively reads TRBD1 or TRBD2 (6 bases each). CDR3 length: 17 residues. Per germline, CDR1 MGHRA and CDR2 YSYEKL. The V end was cut by 1 base, the J end by 6 bases, with 22 bases between. The CDR3 here is CASSQVPSRIGGFEQYF. The DNA of the CDR3 is TGCGCCAGCAGCCAAGTTCCCTCGCGCATCGGGGGCTTCGAGCAGTACTTC.

A single count supports this clonotype. The V and J genes are TRBV10-3 and TRBJ2-7; TRBD2 matches 8 bases. Germline values: CDR1 ENHRY, CDR2 SYGVKD. J gave up 4 bases and V 2 bases, and 7 bases lay outside the gene matches. CDR3 length: 15 amino acids. CDR3 nucleotides: TGTGCCATCAGTGAGCCCGGACTAGCTCTGTACGAGCAGTACTTC. This gives the protein CAISEPGLALYEQYF.

This clonotype was seen a handful of times. The rearrangement uses TRBV11-2 and TRBJ2-5; D remains ambiguous. Between the trimmed V and J ends, which lost 3 bases and 1 base, there was a span of 6 bases. Germline-derived CDR1 and CDR2 are SGHAT and FQNNGV. There are 13 residues in the CDR3. The CDR3 DNA reads TGTGCCAGCAGCTTTAACGGCCAAGAGACCCAGTACTTC. The encoded protein is CASSFNGQETQYF.

This clonotype has a handful of counts. The V call is TRBV7-8, the J call TRBJ1-2; possible D gene TRBD1, 6 bases. This CDR3 region has 14 residues. Trimming removed 7 bases from V and 3 bases from J, with 15 bases in between. Germline CDR1 and CDR2: SGHVS and FQNEAQ. CDR3 protein: CASTLLEGDYGYTF. The CDR3 DNA reads as TGTGCCAGCACTCTTTTGGAGGGGGACTATGGCTACACCTTC.

The CDR3 nucleotides read TGTGCCAGCAGTTTTGAGGGGCCGTACCAAGAGACCCAGTACTTC. Its translation is CASSFEGPYQETQYF. The J gene is TRBJ2-5, the V gene TRBV6-2 or TRBV6-3; D possibly matches TRBD1 or TRBD2 (5 bases each). V shed 4 bases and J shed 0 bases, with 12 bases lying between them. Germline assignment: CDR1 MNHEY and CDR2 SVGEGT. This CDR3 spans 15 amino acids.

This sequence joins TRBV7-2 and TRBJ2-7; tentatively, D is TRBD1 or TRBD2 (5 bases each). Trimming shortened V by 1 base and J by 2 bases, and 15 bases separated the two germline ends. Germline lookup yields CDR1 SGHTA and CDR2 FQGNSA. The CDR3 runs to 16 residues. The CDR3 protein is CASSLDPGRNTYEQYF. The DNA of the CDR3 is TGTGCCAGCAGCTTAGACCCGGGGCGGAACACCTACGAGCAGTACTTC.

The chain is built from TRBV2 and TRBJ1-5; perhaps TRBD1 as D (6 bases). Germline V gene sequence: CDR1 SNHLY, CDR2 FYNNEI. Trimming left V 2 bases short and J 4 bases short, with 15 bases between. CDR3 length: 16 amino acids. The CDR3 coding sequence is TGTGCCAGCAGTGAAAGGTTCCAGGGGCCAAATCAGCCCCAGCATTTT. Translation: CASSERFQGPNQPQHF.

This sequence joins TRBV20-1 and TRBJ1-1; D gene unclear. Germline V gene data show CDR1 as DFQATT and CDR2 as SNEGSKA (reference sequence). This CDR3 contains 14 residues. Deletions cut 7 bases from V and 0 bases from J, with 15 bases between. DNA for the CDR3: TGCAGTGTCTCAGCCCAGGCCCTGAACACTGAAGCTTTCTTT. Amino acids: CSVSAQALNTEAFF.

There are a few counts of this clonotype. The J gene is TRBJ1-2, the V gene TRBV6-5, with 7 bases aligning to TRBD1. V was pared by 2 bases and J by 8 bases, with 5 bases of the junction left unmatched. This CDR3 is built from 13 residues. Germline CDR1 and CDR2: MNHEY and SVGAGI. CDR3 in DNA: TGTGCCAGCAGTTACGCTAACAGGGGCGGCTACACCTTC. It codes for CASSYANRGGYTF.

The chain carries TRBV28 and TRBJ2-2, with 8 bases lining up with TRBD1. The J segment lost 3 bases and the V segment lost 10 bases, leaving 4 bases of the junction unmatched. The germline V gene encodes CDR1 MDHEN and CDR2 SYDVKM. This CDR3 is 13 amino acids long. This chain's CDR3 is CATYRGYTGELFF. CDR3 coding DNA: TGTGCCACCTACAGGGGGTACACCGGGGAGCTGTTTTTT.

The J gene is TRBJ2-1, the V gene TRBV18; 9 positions agree with TRBD1. Trimming took 3 bases from V and 8 from J; bases not matched to a gene: 5. Germline CDR1 KGHSH, CDR2 LQKENI. This CDR3 has 14 amino acids. CDR3 region: CASSPGDRDYEQFF. In nucleotides, the CDR3 is TGTGCCAGCTCACCTGGGGACAGGGACTATGAGCAGTTCTTC.

This chain links TRBV29-1 with TRBJ2-3; 9 bases are a match to TRBD2. The germline V gene encodes CDR1 SQVTM and CDR2 ANQGSEA. The CDR3 length is 13 residues. Trimming took 4 bases from V and 1 from J; bases not matched to a gene: 0. CDR3 nucleotides: TGCAGCGTTGGACTAGCGGGCACAGATACGCAGTATTTT. It codes for CSVGLAGTDTQYF.

The chain joins TRBV4-1 to TRBJ1-5; tentatively, D is TRBD1 (6 bases). The CDR3 is made up of 17 amino acids. Germline-derived CDR1 and CDR2 are MGHRA and YSYEKL. V lost 1 base and J 9 bases, leaving 22 bases between the germline ends. CDR3 sequence (DNA): TGCGCCAGCAGCCAAGGAGGTACAGAGGGGGAGCATCCGCCCCAGCATTTT. It encodes CASSQGGTEGEHPPQHF.

This clonotype was detected a few times. The J gene is TRBJ1-2, the V gene TRBV3-1, with 8 bases fitting TRBD1. The CDR3 is made up of 12 amino acids. Trimming removed 3 bases from V and 7 bases from J; junction bases left unmatched: 1. Germline assignment: CDR1 LGHDT and CDR2 YNNKEL (reference sequence). DNA for the CDR3: TGTGCCAGCAGCCAGGGACAGGCTGGCTACACCTTC. This translates into CASSQGQAGYTF.

The gene calls are TRBV5-1 and TRBJ2-5, with 10 nucleotides matching TRBD2. With 4 bases clipped from V and 2 bases from J, the junction kept 14 bases outside the gene matches. Germline CDR1 is SGHRS and CDR2 is YFSETQ. The CDR3 loop spans 18 amino acids. The DNA for the CDR3 is TGCGCCAGCAGCAAACGCCCCACTAGCGGGGTAATTCAAGAGACCCAGTACTTC. This translates into CASSKRPTSGVIQETQYF.

This chain joins TRBV19 and TRBJ1-1, with D hard to call. Per the germline V gene, CDR1 is LNHDA and CDR2 is SQIVND (reference sequence). The CDR3 covers 11 residues. Trimming took off 3 bases at V and 9 bases at J, with 8 bases between the two ends. CDR3 in amino acids: CASSIFQKAFF. CDR3 coding DNA: TGTGCCAGTAGTATTTTTCAAAAAGCTTTCTTT.

In this sample, this clonotype turned up a few times. The chain combines TRBV20-1 with TRBJ2-3; 7 positions match TRBD2. Germline V gives CDR1 DFQATT, CDR2 SNEGSKA (reference sequence). This CDR3 contains 14 residues. V lost 3 bases to trimming and J lost 2 bases; unmatched junction nucleotides: 5. The DNA of the CDR3 is TGCAGTGCTAGCGGTGGGACTACCACAGATACGCAGTATTTT. Translating it yields CSASGGTTTDTQYF.

This clonotype has more than one count but fewer than ten. The chain carries TRBV6-2 or TRBV6-3 and TRBJ2-7; D is undetermined. V was clipped by 2 bases and J by 2 bases, with 10 bases between them. The CDR3 spans 14 residues. Germline V gives CDR1 MNHEY, CDR2 SVGEGT. DNA of the CDR3: TGTGCCAGCAGTTACACCGACACCGCCTACGAGCAGTACGTC. Translated, it gives CASSYTDTAYEQYV.

The chain uses TRBV10-2 and TRBJ1-2, with 11 bases aligning to TRBD1. Germline-derived CDR1 and CDR2 are WSHSY and SAAADI. After removal of 6 bases from V and 4 bases from J, the junction contained 13 bases not matched to a gene. The CDR3 is 17 amino acids. The CDR3 nucleotides are TGCGCCAGCAGACCACCCGAGGGACAGGGGGACTCCTATGGCTACACCTTC. Translating gives CASRPPEGQGDSYGYTF.

The chain combines TRBV5-1 with TRBJ2-1; D is undetermined. The CDR3 has 13 residues. CDR1 SGHRS and CDR2 YFSETQ come from the germline V gene. With 4 bases removed from V and 7 bases from J, the gap between germline ends came to 12 bases. For the CDR3, the DNA is TGCGCCAGCAGCCCCCTTGTTAGGAATGAGCAGTTCTTC. It codes for CASSPLVRNEQFF.

The chain recombines TRBV7-8 with TRBJ1-2, with 7 bases fitting TRBD1. The germline V gene has CDR1 SGHVS and CDR2 FQNEAQ. With 3 bases clipped from V and 4 bases from J, the junction kept 5 bases outside the gene matches. CDR3 length equals 14 residues. CDR3 residues: CASSFGTDLYGYTF. The CDR3 coding sequence is TGTGCCAGCAGCTTTGGGACAGACCTCTATGGCTACACCTTC.

This clonotype was seen many times. The chain joins TRBV20-1 to TRBJ1-1; D gene uncertain. The germline V and J ends were trimmed by 5 bases and 6 bases, with 10 bases remaining between them. The CDR3 covers 11 residues. CDR1 is DFQATT and CDR2 is SNEGSKA in the germline V gene (reference sequence). The CDR3 region has the DNA TGCAGTGCTGGTTGGGTGGCTGAAGCTTTCTTT. Protein: CSAGWVAEAFF.

The rearrangement links TRBV20-1 to TRBJ2-1, with 10 bases fitting TRBD2. This CDR3 spans 14 amino acids. Germline CDR1 is DFQATT and CDR2 is SNEGSKA (reference sequence). Losses at the gene ends were 6 bases for V and 8 bases for J; bases not matched to a gene: 10. The CDR3 DNA sequence: TGCAGTGCCCAGTCTAGCGGGAGCTCGGATGAGCAGTTCTTC. It translates to CSAQSSGSSDEQFF.

This clonotype was counted many times. The chain joins TRBV20-1 to TRBJ2-1, with D unclear. The CDR3 length is 14 residues. V was cut by 0 bases and J by 6 bases, with 12 bases left in between. The germline gives CDR1 DFQATT, CDR2 SNEGSKA (reference sequence). The CDR3 DNA sequence: TGCAGTGCTAGAGATATTCGGTTCCGCAATGAGCAGTTCTTC. It yields the protein CSARDIRFRNEQFF.

This chain uses TRBV20-1 with TRBJ1-5; D remains unclear. Trimming shortened V by 0 bases and J by 1 base, and 16 bases separated the two germline ends. Germline assignment: CDR1 DFQATT and CDR2 SNEGSKA (reference sequence). There are 17 residues in the CDR3. The CDR3 DNA reads as TGCAGTGCTAGAGATCAGCGGTCGTCCTTAAGCAATCAGCCCCAGCATTTT. This encodes CSARDQRSSLSNQPQHF.

The CDR3 reads CASSVRGLKNTGELFF. Written as DNA, the CDR3 is TGTGCCAGCAGCGTGCGGGGACTTAAGAACACCGGGGAGCTGTTTTTT. The J gene is TRBJ2-2, the V gene TRBV7-2; TRBD2 might be the D (6 bases). Germline V lookup: CDR1 SGHTA, CDR2 FQGNSA. CDR3 length equals 16 residues. V lost 5 bases and J lost 1, with 14 bases in between.